This T cell receptor beta chain was sequenced in a study of blood T cell repertoires in COVID-19. Trimming cost V 2 bases and J 2 bases, with 9 bases left between them. This CDR3 contains 14 residues. Germline CDR1 reads SGHTA; CDR2 reads FQGNSA. In the original workflow: Nucleated cell counts were estimated from reference gene primer amplification. Assay used: immunoSEQ multiplex PCR; TCRdb lists only in-frame clones, some missing. D and trimming come from the DNA, and the V and J calls and clone size come from that table. The data contain around 250,000 clones, roughly 90% of them singletons. Ages ranged from about 18 to 89 years, with residence in 24 US areas. Recovered status applied to Cohort 3 donors who had two consecutive negative PCRs. It also applied to those with clearance or with symptom resolution.

Material: PBMCs or T cells enriched from blood (not recorded which). This rearrangement joins TRBV7-2 to TRBJ1-1; the D is unclear. The TCR comes from a woman between 25 and 40 years old who had recovered from COVID-19. As DNA, the CDR3 is TGTGCCAGCAGCTTATCTACGAGCAACACTGAAGCTTTCTTT. It codes for CASSLSTSNTEAFF.